The 19 T cell receptor beta chains in this list originate from one sample, sequenced in a study of blood T cells in healthy people across ages. For the second PCR, which ran for about 7 to 11 cycles, a sample-barcoded 5' primer and a J-beta primer mix were used. One entry per CDR3 protein, called by TCRdb with MiXCR from the 5' RACE reads. The sample shows 850,000 or so distinct CDR3 sequences, more than 25% of them seen only once. Sequencing used blood. These receptors came from a woman of 80 years or more in good health.

Ten or more counts support this clonotype. The chain has TRBV7-2 and TRBJ2-6; D uncertain. Trimming shortened V by 1 base and J by 11 bases, and 6 bases separated the two germline ends. CDR1 and CDR2 from the germline V gene are SGHTA and FQGNSA. The length of the CDR3 is 12 residues. CDR3: CASSLGNHVLTF. The CDR3 DNA follows: TGTGCCAGCAGCTTAGGGAACCACGTCCTGACTTTC.

This sequence joins TRBV4-3 and TRBJ1-1, with a tentative D call TRBD1 (5 bases). Trimming pared 0 bases from V and 10 bases from J, leaving 30 bases between. The CDR3 has 19 residues. Per the germline V gene, CDR1 is LGHNA and CDR2 is YSLEER. In DNA form, the CDR3 reads TGCGCCAGCAGCCAAGATAAGTTGCGAAGGGGCTTAGGCGAAATAATAGCTTTCTTT. It codes for CASSQDKLRRGLGEIIAFF.

This clonotype was seen many times. This chain joins TRBV7-2 and TRBJ2-1; 10 bases fit TRBD2. The V segment lost 4 bases and the J segment 7 bases; nucleotides outside the gene matches: 4. The germline V gene has CDR1 SGHTA and CDR2 FQGNSA. The CDR3 totals 14 residues. DNA of the CDR3: TGTGCCAGCAGCTCGGGACTAGCGATAAATGAGCAGTTCTTC. It translates to CASSSGLAINEQFF.

Remarks on this clonotype: A clone one base away is much larger, so this may be a read error. The chain combines TRBV10-3 with TRBJ2-7; D is perhaps TRBD1 or TRBD2 (6 bases each). V was pared by 2 bases and J by 10 bases, with 9 bases between. Per the germline V gene, CDR1 is ENHRY and CDR2 is SYGVKD. The CDR3 runs 11 residues. CDR3 loop: CAISENGGQYF. DNA for the CDR3: TGTGCCATCAGTGAGAACGGGGGCCAGTACTTC.

The table lists this clonotype with many counts. V is TRBV5-1 and J is TRBJ2-5, with no clear D. The CDR3 runs to 14 residues. The germline V and J ends were trimmed by 0 bases and 1 base, with 7 bases remaining between them. Germline V gene data show CDR1 as SGHRS and CDR2 as YFSETQ. CDR3 bases: TGCGCCAGCAGCTTGGTTCCAGGCCAAGAGACCCAGTACTTC. It translates to CASSLVPGQETQYF.

The chain carries TRBV19 and TRBJ2-3; D uncertain. The CDR3 extends over 12 amino acids. CDR1 and CDR2 from the germline V gene are LNHDA and SQIVND (reference sequence). Trimming left V 2 bases short and J 10 bases short, with 10 bases between. The CDR3 sequence: CASSISAWAQYF. CDR3 coding DNA: TGTGCCAGTAGTATAAGCGCGTGGGCGCAGTATTTT.

This clonotype was recorded at least ten times. This may come from a read error, since a much larger clone is one base off. J is TRBJ2-5 and V is TRBV10-3; TRBD1 matches 9 bases. Germline lookup yields CDR1 ENHRY and CDR2 SYGVKD. Trimming took 2 bases from V and 11 from J; bases not matched to a gene: 15. CDR3 size: 16 residues. The DNA for the CDR3 is TGTGCCATCAGTGAGCCCGGACAGGGGAAGGATGGTGAGCAGTACTTC. This gives the protein CAISEPGQGKDGEQYF.

The genes are TRBV12-3 or TRBV12-4 and TRBJ1-1; 11 bases match TRBD1. J gave up 10 bases and V 5 bases, and 6 bases lay outside the gene matches. CDR3 length: 13 amino acids. CDR3 region: CASSGGQGAGAFF. The CDR3 DNA sequence: TGTGCCAGCAGTGGAGGACAGGGGGCCGGAGCTTTCTTT.

This clonotype has just a few counts. A much bigger clone sits one base away, suggesting this may be a read error. The chain links TRBV7-2 to TRBJ2-5; D perhaps matches TRBD1 (6 bases). CDR1 is SGHTA, CDR2 FQGNSA, per germline. CDR3 size: 14 residues. V shed 5 bases and J shed 11 bases, with 21 bases lying between them. CDR3: CASSTQDRYNEQYF. The CDR3, as DNA: TGTGCCAGCAGCACCCAGGACAGATACAATGAGCAGTACTTC.

This clonotype was seen ten or more times. The V gene is TRBV12-3 or TRBV12-4, the J gene TRBJ2-5; TRBD1 aligns across 8 bases. After removal of 6 bases from V and 2 bases from J, the junction contained 8 bases not matched to a gene. The CDR3 has 15 amino acids. The CDR3, as DNA: TGTGCCAGCAGAACGGGACAGGCCTTACAAGAGACCCAGTACTTC. Translating it yields CASRTGQALQETQYF.

This clonotype was seen more than once but under ten times. Just one base apart from a much larger clone, this may be a read error. The chain recombines TRBV7-2 with TRBJ2-7; a possible D gene is TRBD2 (7 bases). Germline lookup yields CDR1 SGHTA and CDR2 FQGNSA. The CDR3 has 15 residues. The ends were cut back, 3 bases at V and 7 bases at J, with 19 bases in the middle. The CDR3 DNA is TGTGCCAGCAGCTTGGGGGGGGGGCTTTGGAATGAGCAGTACTTC. This encodes CASSLGGGLWNEQYF.

This clonotype has just a few counts. This may be a read error: a much more frequent sequence differs by one nucleotide. The V and J genes are TRBV7-9 and TRBJ2-1; D call uncertain. Germline V gives CDR1 SEHNR, CDR2 FQNEAQ (reference sequence). This CDR3 region has 15 residues. The V gene lost 3 bases and the J gene lost 7 bases, with 16 bases spanning the gap. The CDR3 region has the DNA TGTGCCAGCAGCTTGCTGGGGTCGATTCAGAATGAGCAGTTCTTC. Protein: CASSLLGSIQNEQFF.

This clonotype appeared many times. J is TRBJ2-3 and V is TRBV20-1; TRBD2 agrees at 8 bases. J was trimmed by 2 bases and V by 5 bases; bases with no gene match: 9. The CDR3 extends over 15 amino acids. Germline CDR1 and CDR2: DFQATT and SNEGSKA (reference sequence). As DNA, the CDR3 is TGCAGTGCTCCTCGAGCGGGGGCATACACAGATACGCAGTATTTT. Amino acid sequence: CSAPRAGAYTDTQYF.

The gene calls are TRBV27 and TRBJ1-2; possibly TRBD1 for D (6 bases). CDR3 length equals 13 residues. The V gene's germline CDR1 is MNHEY and CDR2 SMNVEV (reference sequence). V was cut by 2 bases and J by 10 bases, with 14 bases left in between. As DNA, the CDR3 is TGTGCCAGCAGTTTAGGGGGCCCGGCGGCCTACACCTTC. Its translation is CASSLGGPAAYTF.

This clonotype was found a few times. With a much larger clone just one base away, this may be a read error. V gene TRBV10-3 combines with J gene TRBJ2-7; TRBD1 matches 9 bases. CDR1 is ENHRY and CDR2 is SYGVKD in the germline V gene. The CDR3 loop spans 14 amino acids. The CDR3 reads CAIRELGQGYEQYF. In DNA, the CDR3 is TGTGCCATCAGGGAGTTGGGACAGGGCTACGAGCAGTACTTC.

About this clonotype itself: A much more abundant neighbour one base away suggests this may be a read error. CDR3 coding DNA: TGTGCCAGCAGTTTAGCGCGCTCGGGAGGTCGGTACTTC. Translated: CASSLARSGGRYF. V usage is TRBV12-3 or TRBV12-4 and J usage is TRBJ2-7, with 7 bases lining up with TRBD2. The CDR3 length is 13 residues. Trimming at V came to 0 bases and at J to 12 bases, leaving 8 bases not matched to a gene.

This clonotype was observed many times. V is TRBV27 and J is TRBJ2-7, with D hard to call. This CDR3 is 13 amino acids long. Trimming removed 3 bases at V and 2 bases at J, with 8 bases between. The germline CDR1 and CDR2 sequences are MNHEY and SMNVEV (reference sequence). The CDR3 nucleotides are TGTGCCAGCAGTTTGAAACAGCCCTACGAGCAGTACTTC. It specifies CASSLKQPYEQYF.

This clonotype was seen at least ten times. It is unclear where the CDR3 begins or ends on the DNA, so no DNA is shown, and the CDR3 is as TCRdb lists it. The rearrangement joins TRBV7-8 to TRBJ2-3. Germline V gene data show CDR1 as SGHVS and CDR2 as FQNEAQ. The CDR3 numbers 17 amino acids, ends counted. The CDR3 loop reads CASSVEYQDFGPDTQYF.

The chain links TRBV20-1 to TRBJ2-5; TRBD1 matches at 7 bases. With V trimmed by 3 bases and J by 3 bases, 10 bases remained unmatched. The CDR3 is 15 amino acids. Looked up from germline, CDR1 is DFQATT and CDR2 is SNEGSKA (reference sequence). CDR3 sequence (DNA): TGCAGTGCTAGTATCGTGGAAACAGGGGAAGAGACCCAGTACTTC. This gives the protein CSASIVETGEETQYF.